Below are 3 T cell receptor beta chains sequenced from a single sample in a study of blood T cells in healthy people across ages. The authors ran a second PCR of roughly 6 to 12 cycles using a sample-barcoded 5' primer and a J-beta primer mix. TCRdb reprocessed the 5' RACE reads via MiXCR and lists one record per CDR3 protein. The table records fewer than 950,000 distinct CDR3 sequences, roughly 53% of them present only once. Sequencing used blood. Receptor source: a man older than 75 in good health.

This sequence joins TRBV7-9 and TRBJ2-1; 9 nucleotides agree with TRBD1. Per germline, CDR1 SEHNR and CDR2 FQNEAQ (reference sequence). CDR3 length equals 16 residues. V gave up 4 bases and J gave up 8 bases; unmatched junction bases: 12. CDR3 in DNA: TGTGCCAGCAGCTCGCGACCCGGGACAGGGCTTTATGAGCAGTTCTTC. Its protein is CASSSRPGTGLYEQFF.

This clonotype was picked up a small number of times. V and J are TRBV18 and TRBJ2-3; possible D gene TRBD2, 5 bases. The CDR3 consists of 15 residues. Germline CDR1 and CDR2: KGHSH and LQKENI. The germline V and J ends were trimmed by 3 bases and 7 bases, with 17 bases remaining between them. CDR3 region: CASSPRNGVGNTQYF. In nucleotides, the CDR3 is TGTGCCAGCTCACCCCGGAACGGGGTGGGGAATACGCAGTATTTT. The entire variable domain, with the rest obtained from reference TRBV18 and TRBJ2-3, is as follows: NAGVMQNPRHLVRRRGQEARLRCSPMKGHSHVYWYRQLPEEGLKFMVYLQKENIIDESGMPKERFSAEFPKEGPSILRIQQVVRGDSAAYFCASSPRNGVGNTQYFGPGTRLTVL.

The chain recombines TRBV20-1 with TRBJ2-5; 10 nucleotides match TRBD1. CDR3 length: 17 amino acids. Germline CDR1 and CDR2: DFQATT and SNEGSKA (reference sequence). The J segment lost 5 bases and the V segment lost 0 bases, leaving 12 bases of the junction unmatched. In DNA, the CDR3 is TGCAGTGCTAGAGATTGGGCCGAGACAGGGGGCCGGGAGACCCAGTACTTC. It encodes CSARDWAETGGRETQYF.